These 30 T cell receptor beta chains originate from one sample sequenced in a study of T cells in localized non-small cell lung cancer. Assay: immunoSEQ multiplex PCR; the TCRdb copy retains only in-frame clones and omits some. This table has around 8,000 clones, 93% appearing once. Source: peripheral blood, taken before any cancer treatment. These receptor sequences come from a woman between 35 and 70 years old with stage I lung adenocarcinoma.

V usage is TRBV7-9 and J usage is TRBJ1-1; D uncertain. The germline CDR1 and CDR2 sequences are SEHNR and FQNEAQ (reference sequence). Trimming cost V 3 bases and J 4 bases, with 12 bases left between them. This CDR3 contains 14 residues. CDR3 in amino acids: CASSLAAGSTEAFF. CDR3 nucleotide sequence: TGTGCCAGCAGCTTGGCGGCGGGGAGCACTGAAGCTTTCTTT.

This clone was picked up one time. V is TRBV2 and J is TRBJ1-2; perhaps TRBD1 as D (5 bases). The CDR3 spans 14 residues. Per the germline V gene, CDR1 is SNHLY and CDR2 is FYNNEI. Trimming removed 5 bases at V and 4 bases at J, with 14 bases between. The CDR3 coding sequence is TGTGCCAGCAGTCTCCGGGTCGGGGCCTATGGCTACACCTTC. Encoded protein: CASSLRVGAYGYTF.

The V and J genes are TRBV7-9 and TRBJ1-2; the D is unclear. V lost 5 bases and J 4 bases, leaving 14 bases between the germline ends. The CDR3 length is 14 residues. Looked up from germline, CDR1 is SEHNR and CDR2 is FQNEAQ (reference sequence). The CDR3, as DNA: TGTGCCAGCAGCCCGATGAGGTACGGCTATGGCTACACCTTC. It is translated as CASSPMRYGYGYTF.

This clone was observed once. The chain carries TRBV5-1 and TRBJ1-1; TRBD1 aligns across 8 bases. The CDR3 sequence is 17 residues long. Germline-derived CDR1 and CDR2 are SGHRS and YFSETQ. V shed 0 bases, J shed 3 bases, and the junction held 10 bases outside the gene matches. The CDR3 spells CASSLAPGGAADTEAFF. The CDR3 coding sequence is TGCGCCAGCAGCTTGGCGCCAGGGGGCGCGGCGGACACTGAAGCTTTCTTT.

The rearrangement uses TRBV6-6 and TRBJ2-5; 8 bases are a match to TRBD2. There are 14 residues in the CDR3. The germline CDR1 and CDR2 sequences are MNHNY and SVGAGI (reference sequence). V lost 0 bases and J lost 3; bases outside the gene matches: 0. In DNA form, the CDR3 reads TGTGCCAGCAGTTACTCTAGCGGGAAAGAGACCCAGTACTTC. Amino acid sequence: CASSYSSGKETQYF.

In DNA, the CDR3 is TGTGCCAGCAGCCGAGGGCCTTTCTACGAGCAGTACTTC. Protein: CASSRGPFYEQYF. This chain uses TRBV27 with TRBJ2-7, with D tentatively TRBD2 (5 bases). Germline V lookup: CDR1 MNHEY, CDR2 SMNVEV (reference sequence). The CDR3 sequence is 13 residues long. V lost 6 bases to trimming and J lost 3 bases, with 12 bases between them.

V usage is TRBV15 and J usage is TRBJ2-5; D is unclear. V was pared by 0 bases and J by 2 bases, with 7 bases between. This CDR3 is built from 14 residues. The germline CDR1 and CDR2 sequences are LNHNV and YYDKDF (reference sequence). The CDR3 loop reads CATSRDREQETQYF. The CDR3 bases are TGTGCCACCAGCAGAGATAGGGAACAAGAGACCCAGTACTTC.

Only one count was recorded for this clone. The chain employs TRBV6-6 and TRBJ2-7; 10 bases match TRBD1. The V gene's germline CDR1 is MNHNY and CDR2 SVGAGI (reference sequence). V shed 2 bases, J shed 2 bases, and the junction held 3 bases outside the gene matches. CDR3 size: 15 residues. CDR3 DNA: TGTGCCAGCAGTTACCTTGGACAGGGGGCCTACGAGCAGTACTTC. Translation gives CASSYLGQGAYEQYF.

The chain is built from TRBV28 and TRBJ2-7; D is ambiguous. Germline V CDR1 and CDR2: MDHEN, SYDVKM. This CDR3 has 13 residues. Trimming left V 8 bases short and J 3 bases short, with 14 bases between. In DNA form, the CDR3 reads TGTGCCAGCGGGTTAGATGACGGCTACGAGCAGTACTTC. Translating gives CASGLDDGYEQYF.

The gene calls are TRBV6-6 and TRBJ1-6, with D unclear. The CDR3 runs 13 residues. The V gene lost 5 bases and the J gene lost 7 bases, with 9 bases spanning the gap. The germline V gene encodes CDR1 MNHNY and CDR2 SVGAGI (reference sequence). In nucleotides, the CDR3 is TGTGCCAGCAGTCCGTCGGGGAATTCACCCCTCCACTTT. It specifies CASSPSGNSPLHF.

This rearrangement joins TRBV18 to TRBJ2-1; TRBD2 aligns across 11 bases. Germline V gene sequence: CDR1 KGHSH, CDR2 LQKENI. The CDR3 sequence is 17 residues long. After removal of 1 base from V and 5 bases from J, the junction contained 7 bases not matched to a gene. CDR3 DNA sequence: TGTGCCAGCTCACCACGTATCACTAGCGGGGGCCACAATGAGCAGTTCTTC. It is translated as CASSPRITSGGHNEQFF.

This chain uses TRBV7-9 with TRBJ2-7; no clear D. Germline assignment: CDR1 SEHNR and CDR2 FQNEAQ (reference sequence). With 2 bases removed from V and 7 bases from J, the gap between germline ends came to 12 bases. There are 13 residues in the CDR3. The CDR3 DNA reads TGTGCCAGCAGCTTAACTCTCCTTCGTGAGCAGTACTTC. This gives the protein CASSLTLLREQYF.

The rearrangement joins TRBV6-5 to TRBJ1-1, with 7 positions matching TRBD1. V gave up 2 bases and J gave up 8 bases; unmatched junction bases: 5. The CDR3 runs to 13 residues. CDR1 and CDR2 from the germline V gene are MNHEY and SVGAGI. CDR3 sequence: CASSYRQGVEAFF. In DNA form, the CDR3 reads TGTGCCAGCAGTTACAGGCAGGGGGTGGAAGCTTTCTTT.

In DNA, the CDR3 is TGCGCCAGCAGCCCCAGAGGCTTCGTGACCGGGGGGCGCATGTCCACCGGGGAGCTGTTTTTT. This translates into CASSPRGFVTGGRMSTGELFF. The chain carries TRBV4-1 and TRBJ2-2; a weak D match, TRBD2 (7 bases). V lost 4 bases to trimming and J lost 4 bases, with 31 bases between them. The CDR3 sequence is 21 residues long. Per the germline V gene, CDR1 is MGHRA and CDR2 is YSYEKL.

The V and J genes are TRBV9 and TRBJ2-3, with 8 positions matching TRBD2. The V gene's germline CDR1 is SGDLS and CDR2 YYNGEE. The junction had 8 bases not matched to a gene; V was cut back by 0 bases and J by 2 bases. This CDR3 has 17 residues. In DNA, the CDR3 is TGTGCCAGCAGCGTAGCGGGAGCGGGAGCGGCCACAGATACGCAGTATTTT. It encodes CASSVAGAGAATDTQYF.

This sequence joins TRBV2 and TRBJ2-1, with D possibly being TRBD1 or TRBD2 (5 bases each). The CDR3 extends over 12 amino acids. Per the germline V gene, CDR1 is SNHLY and CDR2 is FYNNEI. Trimming left V 8 bases short and J 8 bases short, with 13 bases between. This CDR3 reads CASRGTTHEQFF. The DNA of the CDR3 is TGTGCCAGCCGAGGGACGACCCATGAGCAGTTCTTC.

The rearrangement uses TRBV6-1 and TRBJ1-2, with D perhaps TRBD1 (5 bases). Germline values: CDR1 MNHNS, CDR2 SASEGT. The CDR3 is made up of 15 amino acids. Deletions cut 1 base from V and 4 bases from J, with 13 bases between. CDR3 coding DNA: TGTGCCAGCAGTGAAGACGCCGGGACGTTCTATGGCTACACCTTC. Encoded protein: CASSEDAGTFYGYTF.

The chain combines TRBV5-3 with TRBJ1-3; D remains unclear. TRBV5-3 is annotated as an ORF whose role is uncertain. V was pared by 6 bases and J by 4 bases, with 14 bases between. The CDR3 is 14 residues long. In DNA, the CDR3 is TGTGCCAGAACCAATCCAGGCGGGGGAAACACCATATATTTT. It is translated as CARTNPGGGNTIYF.

The rearrangement links TRBV18 to TRBJ2-2, with TRBD1 matching 11 bases. The CDR3 is made up of 16 amino acids. Trimming at V came to 4 bases and at J to 4 bases, leaving 5 bases not matched to a gene. The germline CDR1 and CDR2 sequences are KGHSH and LQKENI. The DNA for the CDR3 is TGTGCCAGCTCACGATGGACAGGGGGCATCACCGGGGAGCTGTTTTTT. As protein: CASSRWTGGITGELFF.

The rearrangement uses TRBV2 and TRBJ2-2; D possibly corresponds to TRBD2 (6 bases). CDR1 is SNHLY and CDR2 is FYNNEI in the germline V gene. V was clipped by 6 bases and J by 0 bases, with 14 bases between them. This CDR3 spans 16 amino acids. The CDR3 bases are TGTGCCAGCAGGAGGGGCAGGGAGGCGAACACCGGGGAGCTGTTTTTT. Translation: CASRRGREANTGELFF.

In its sample, this clone was seen once. This rearrangement joins TRBV7-9 to TRBJ2-1; TRBD1 might be the D (6 bases). The CDR3 spans 15 residues. V lost 4 bases and J 2 bases, leaving 12 bases between the germline ends. Germline V lookup: CDR1 SEHNR, CDR2 FQNEAQ (reference sequence). The chain's CDR3 is CASSSRGFTYNEQFF. Here the CDR3 DNA reads TGTGCCAGCAGCTCCAGGGGCTTCACCTACAATGAGCAGTTCTTC.

The chain links TRBV11-2 to TRBJ2-3; maybe TRBD1 (7 bases). V shed 5 bases and J shed 0 bases, with 18 bases lying between them. The CDR3 contains 17 residues. The germline V gene has CDR1 SGHAT and CDR2 FQNNGV. CDR3 bases: TGTGCCAGCAGCCGATCCCCGCAGGGGGGAAGCACAGATACGCAGTATTTT. Amino acid sequence: CASSRSPQGGSTDTQYF.

The chain links TRBV30 to TRBJ2-5; D unresolved. Deletions cut 2 bases from V and 4 bases from J, with 11 bases between. There are 13 residues in the CDR3. Germline-derived CDR1 and CDR2 are GTSNPN and SVGIG (reference sequence). The CDR3, as DNA: TGTGCCTGGAGTCATGGGGTTCCAGAGACCCAGTACTTC. Translated, it gives CAWSHGVPETQYF.

This clone was counted between two and nine times. This chain uses TRBV2 with TRBJ1-1; D might be TRBD1 (5 bases). The CDR3 is made up of 12 amino acids. The germline V gene encodes CDR1 SNHLY and CDR2 FYNNEI. Between the trimmed V and J ends, which lost 8 bases and 3 bases, there was a span of 10 bases. The CDR3 reads CASRGWDTEAFF. CDR3 bases: TGTGCCAGCCGGGGGTGGGACACTGAAGCTTTCTTT.

For the CDR3, the DNA is TGTGCCAGCAGCTTGGGGACAGGGGGTCGTCGGGGCTACGAGCAGTACTTC. This encodes CASSLGTGGRRGYEQYF. The chain recombines TRBV5-4 with TRBJ2-7, with 10 bases aligning to TRBD1. Germline assignment: CDR1 SGHNT and CDR2 YYREEE (reference sequence). After removal of 0 bases from V and 3 bases from J, the junction contained 9 bases not matched to a gene. CDR3 size: 17 residues.

The chain uses TRBV5-1 and TRBJ2-7; 11 nucleotides align to TRBD2. V gave up 5 bases and J gave up 3 bases; unmatched junction bases: 7. The CDR3 loop spans 15 amino acids. Per germline, CDR1 SGHRS and CDR2 YFSETQ. The CDR3, as DNA: TGCGCCAGCAGACTTGGAACTAGCGGGGGCTACGAGCAGTACTTC. Translation: CASRLGTSGGYEQYF.

The chain links TRBV7-2 to TRBJ1-5; 7 bases map to TRBD1. The J segment lost 7 bases and the V segment lost 1 base, leaving 7 bases of the junction unmatched. Germline lookup yields CDR1 SGHTA and CDR2 FQGNSA. CDR3 length equals 15 residues. CDR3 nucleotides: TGTGCCAGCAGCTTAGAGAGGGGGCGCGAGCAGCCCCAGCATTTT. Protein: CASSLERGREQPQHF.

The J gene is TRBJ2-7, the V gene TRBV5-1; 8 nucleotides agree with TRBD1. This CDR3 is 13 amino acids long. CDR1 is SGHRS, CDR2 YFSETQ, per germline. V trimming: 2 bases; J trimming: 4 bases; junction bases outside the gene matches: 2. The CDR3 reads CASSFDRGYEQYF. DNA for the CDR3: TGCGCCAGCAGCTTCGACAGGGGTTACGAGCAGTACTTC.

The chain couples TRBV19 to TRBJ1-5; no clear D gene. Germline-derived CDR1 and CDR2 are LNHDA and SQIVND (reference sequence). Trimming left V 9 bases short and J 0 bases short, with 18 bases between. The CDR3 extends over 16 amino acids. DNA for the CDR3: TGTGCCAGCTCAAACCTAGGGTCCTATAGCAATCAGCCCCAGCATTTT. Its translation is CASSNLGSYSNQPQHF.

The V call is TRBV19, the J call TRBJ1-2; weak D call: TRBD1 (5 bases). Germline CDR1 reads LNHDA; CDR2 reads SQIVND (reference sequence). Trimming took 3 bases from V and 1 from J, leaving 12 bases between them. The CDR3 consists of 15 residues. The CDR3 bases are TGTGCCAGTAGTATCCCCAGGGCTGTTAACTATGGCTACACCTTC. Amino acids: CASSIPRAVNYGYTF.